The 28 T cell receptor beta chains presented below share a single source sample, sequenced in a study of post-analysis software for immune sequencing data. Study outcomes and limitations: A few TRBV segments (TRBV5-6, TRBV5-1 and TRBV20-1 among them) occurred more frequently in patients than in controls.

Unique molecular identifiers tagged the TCR beta cDNA libraries. Each CDR3 protein gets one entry after TCRdb re-called the PCR reads with MiXCR. The data show about 500,000 distinct CDR3 sequences, roughly 45% seen once. Their recognized antigens are unknown. Sequencing used blood. Every receptor here comes from a girl aged 5-17 years with multiple sclerosis.

The rearrangement links TRBV4-1 to TRBJ2-7; possible D gene TRBD2, 6 bases. This CDR3 region has 15 residues. Germline lookup yields CDR1 MGHRA and CDR2 YSYEKL. Between the trimmed V and J ends, which lost 7 bases and 2 bases, there was a span of 18 bases. In DNA, the CDR3 is TGCGCCAGCAAGAGGATGGTAGCGGACGCCTACGAGCAGTACTTC. Its protein is CASKRMVADAYEQYF.

The chain joins TRBV7-6 to TRBJ2-5; D could derive from TRBD1 or TRBD2 (6 bases each). The germline V and J ends were trimmed by 8 bases and 0 bases, with 13 bases remaining between them. The CDR3 is made up of 14 amino acids. The germline V gene encodes CDR1 SGHVS and CDR2 FNYEAQ. In DNA form, the CDR3 reads TGTGCCAGCTCAAGGGGGGCAGACCAAGAGACCCAGTACTTC. Translation gives CASSRGADQETQYF.

The V and J genes are TRBV7-9 and TRBJ2-7; D not resolved. V was clipped by 11 bases and J by 1 base, with 21 bases between them. Germline assignment: CDR1 SEHNR and CDR2 FQNEAQ (reference sequence). The CDR3 length is 15 residues. CDR3 residues: CAYSRLVTGSYEQYF. CDR3 bases: TGTGCCTACTCCCGCCTCGTGACGGGTTCCTACGAGCAGTACTTC.

For this clonotype: The junction does not match germline at one end; this may be a read error. The chain carries TRBV10-3 and TRBJ1-5; TRBD1 is a possible D gene (5 bases). The germline gives CDR1 ENHRY, CDR2 SYGVKD. This CDR3 spans 14 amino acids. Written as DNA, the CDR3 is TGTGCCCTCAGGGAGTCCGAGAGAAATCAGCCCCAGCATTTT. As protein: CALRESERNQPQHF.

Details on this clonotype: The junction and the germline gene differ at one end; a read error may be behind it. The chain uses TRBV7-9 and TRBJ2-7, with D possibly being TRBD2 (7 bases). Germline values: CDR1 SEHNR, CDR2 FQNEAQ (reference sequence). The CDR3 totals 14 residues. The CDR3 DNA is TGTGCCGGCAGCCTTGGCGGGGGACACTACGAGCAGTACTTC. Translation: CAGSLGGGHYEQYF.

This sequence joins TRBV29-1 and TRBJ2-3; 8 positions agree with TRBD1. The germline V gene has CDR1 SQVTM and CDR2 ANQGSEA. The CDR3 runs to 13 residues. Losses at the gene ends were 6 bases for V and 3 bases for J; bases not matched to a gene: 5. CDR3: CSVQGDGTDTQYF. The CDR3 coding sequence is TGCAGCGTACAGGGGGACGGAACAGATACGCAGTATTTT.

The chain is built from TRBV7-6 and TRBJ2-3; D remains ambiguous. The V end lost 5 bases, the J end lost 3 bases, and 9 bases lay between the germline ends. The germline gives CDR1 SGHVS, CDR2 FNYEAQ. The CDR3 extends over 13 amino acids. In nucleotides, the CDR3 is TGTGCCAGCAGCCCACAGATTACAGATACGCAGTATTTT. Translated, it gives CASSPQITDTQYF.

J is TRBJ2-1 and V is TRBV20-1; a possible D gene is TRBD1 (6 bases). In germline, CDR1 is DFQATT, CDR2 SNEGSKA (reference sequence). The CDR3 is 11 amino acids. V dropped 2 bases and J dropped 10 bases, with 9 bases sitting between them. CDR3 protein: CSARKGEEQFF. The CDR3 DNA sequence: TGCAGTGCTAGAAAGGGGGAGGAGCAGTTCTTC.

This clonotype came up a few times. The V call is TRBV5-1, the J call TRBJ2-6; the match to TRBD1 covers 8 bases. Germline CDR1 is SGHRS and CDR2 is YFSETQ. With V trimmed by 4 bases and J by 4 bases, 4 bases remained unmatched. The CDR3 is 15 amino acids. The CDR3 bases are TGCGCCAGCAGCCAGGGGGCTGTGGGGGCCAACGTCCTGACTTTC. Translated: CASSQGAVGANVLTF. Full variable domain (rest looked up from reference TRBV5-1 and TRBJ2-6): KAGVTQTPRYLIKTRGQQVTLSCSPISGHRSVSWYQQTPGQGLQFLFEYFSETQRNKGNFPGRFSGRQFSNSRSEMNVSTLELGDSALYLCASSQGAVGANVLTFGAGSRLTVL.

The rearrangement joins TRBV30 to TRBJ1-1; D is undetermined. The CDR3 is made up of 15 amino acids. Germline V gives CDR1 GTSNPN, CDR2 SVGIG (reference sequence). Trimming stripped 0 bases from V and 2 bases from J, with 13 bases between. The CDR3 bases are TGTGCCTGGAGTGTACGTCGGGGTCCAAACACTGAAGCTTTCTTT. Residues: CAWSVRRGPNTEAFF.

This chain links TRBV27 with TRBJ1-6; D remains ambiguous. V dropped 3 bases and J dropped 10 bases, with 7 bases sitting between them. The CDR3 has 12 amino acids. Germline V gene lookup returns CDR1 MNHEY and CDR2 SMNVEV (reference sequence). For the CDR3, the DNA is TGTGCCAGCAGTTTCCCCTCCTCACCCCTCCACTTT. This encodes CASSFPSSPLHF.

This chain uses TRBV15 with TRBJ2-1; D remains unclear. The CDR3 covers 12 residues. Germline values: CDR1 LNHNV, CDR2 YYDKDF (reference sequence). The germline V and J ends were trimmed by 5 bases and 10 bases, with 12 bases remaining between them. The CDR3 nucleotides are TGTGCCACCAGCCCTAACGGTGGAGAGCAGTTCTTC. Protein product: CATSPNGGEQFF.

As regards this clonotype: Possible read error: a much larger clone is one base away. CDR3: CSARDRDSHSYEQYF. CDR3 coding DNA: TGCAGTGCTAGAGACCGGGACTCCCACTCCTACGAGCAGTACTTC. The V gene is TRBV20-1, the J gene TRBJ2-7, with D perhaps matching TRBD2 (6 bases). The CDR3 has 15 residues. The V end was cut by 0 bases, the J end by 0 bases, with 12 bases between. Germline loops: CDR1 DFQATT, CDR2 SNEGSKA (reference sequence).

In its sample, this clonotype was seen a few times. The gene calls are TRBV20-1 and TRBJ2-7, with 8 bases matching TRBD1. The V and J ends lost 2 bases and 3 bases, in that order; junction bases with no gene match: 6. The CDR3 contains 14 residues. Germline V lookup: CDR1 DFQATT, CDR2 SNEGSKA (reference sequence). CDR3 nucleotide sequence: TGCAGTGCTAGATCTGACAGGGGATTCTACGAGCAGTACTTC. It yields the protein CSARSDRGFYEQYF.

This chain uses TRBV15 with TRBJ2-1; 9 nucleotides match TRBD1. Germline CDR1 LNHNV, CDR2 YYDKDF (reference sequence). The CDR3 runs 16 residues. Losses at the gene ends were 0 bases for V and 10 bases for J; bases not matched to a gene: 10. The CDR3 region has the DNA TGTGCCACCAGCAGAGATCTCGGGACAGGGTTTCGGGAGCAGTTCTTC. It encodes CATSRDLGTGFREQFF.

The rearrangement joins TRBV27 to TRBJ2-7; 10 bases map to TRBD2. Unmatched junction bases numbered 10, after V lost 5 bases and J lost 3 bases. Per germline, CDR1 MNHEY and CDR2 SMNVEV (reference sequence). The length of the CDR3 is 16 residues. CDR3: CASSRSSSGSYYEQYF. Written as DNA, the CDR3 is TGTGCCAGCAGTCGGTCTTCTAGCGGGAGTTACTACGAGCAGTACTTC.

This clonotype showed up just a few times. The chain couples TRBV29-1 to TRBJ2-1, with 10 bases lining up with TRBD1. V lost 4 bases to trimming and J lost 3 bases; unmatched junction nucleotides: 12. The CDR3 length is 17 residues. Germline lookup yields CDR1 SQVTM and CDR2 ANQGSEA. CDR3 sequence (DNA): TGCAGCGTTGGACCAACCCGACAGGGGGCACGCTACAATGAGCAGTTCTTC. It codes for CSVGPTRQGARYNEQFF.

This clonotype was picked up a small number of times. The V call is TRBV3-1, the J call TRBJ2-7, with TRBD2 identical over 9 bases. Per germline, CDR1 LGHDT and CDR2 YNNKEL (reference sequence). Unmatched junction bases numbered 3, after V lost 1 base and J lost 2 bases. The CDR3 covers 15 residues. Here the CDR3 DNA reads TGTGCCAGCAGCCAAGTTGCGGGAGGGGCCTACGAGCAGTACTTC. Protein sequence: CASSQVAGGAYEQYF.

The chain joins TRBV7-9 to TRBJ2-5, with D unresolved. The end of the DNA aligns better with TRBJ2-7, so the J call may be wrong. This CDR3 contains 14 residues. CDR1 and CDR2 from the germline V gene are SEHNR and FQNEAQ (reference sequence). The CDR3: CASSPRVSSAEQYF. The CDR3 region has the DNA TGTGCCAGCAGCCCACGGGTCTCCTCCGCCGAGCAGTACTTC.

This chain uses TRBV7-3 with TRBJ2-2, with D perhaps matching TRBD2 (6 bases). The CDR3 totals 17 residues. Germline V lookup: CDR1 SGHTA, CDR2 FQGTGA. V lost 5 bases, J lost 0 bases, and 16 bases lay in between. This CDR3 is CASSEEALAANTGELFF. The CDR3 DNA sequence: TGTGCCAGCAGCGAAGAGGCACTAGCAGCGAACACCGGGGAGCTGTTTTTT.

This rearrangement joins TRBV27 to TRBJ2-5, with D hard to call. V was clipped by 5 bases and J by 5 bases, with 15 bases between them. CDR1 and CDR2 from the germline V gene are MNHEY and SMNVEV (reference sequence). The CDR3 has 14 amino acids. CDR3 sequence (DNA): TGTGCCAGCAGTGGTTTCCTAGACCCGGAGACCCAGTACTTC. Residues: CASSGFLDPETQYF.

This clonotype was seen only a few times. V usage is TRBV5-1 and J usage is TRBJ2-1; tentatively, D is TRBD2 (5 bases). The CDR3 consists of 13 residues. The germline V gene encodes CDR1 SGHRS and CDR2 YFSETQ. V dropped 0 bases and J dropped 6 bases, with 7 bases sitting between them. The CDR3 DNA reads TGCGCCAGCAGCTTGGCCGCGGGCAATGAGCAGTTCTTC. Its translation: CASSLAAGNEQFF.

The chain combines TRBV6-6 with TRBJ2-3; 8 bases fit TRBD2. Germline V gene lookup returns CDR1 MNHNY and CDR2 SVGAGI (reference sequence). The CDR3 sequence is 15 residues long. V lost 2 bases to trimming and J lost 3 bases; unmatched junction nucleotides: 4. As DNA, the CDR3 is TGTGCCAGCAGTTACCAAGCGGGAGTGACAGATACGCAGTATTTT. Encoded protein: CASSYQAGVTDTQYF.

The table lists this clonotype with a few counts. The genes are TRBV7-9 and TRBJ2-7; no firm D call. Germline V gene sequence: CDR1 SEHNR, CDR2 FQNEAQ (reference sequence). This CDR3 has 13 amino acids. The V gene lost 2 bases and the J gene lost 6 bases, with 11 bases spanning the gap. Here the CDR3 reads CASSLNSPAEQYF. In DNA, the CDR3 is TGTGCCAGCAGCTTAAACAGCCCCGCCGAGCAGTACTTC.

This clonotype is medium-sized in the sample. This may arise from a read error, as a much more abundant clone is one base away. The V gene is TRBV5-6, the J gene TRBJ2-7; weak D call: TRBD1 (7 bases). V lost 3 bases and J 2 bases, leaving 12 bases between the germline ends. Per germline, CDR1 SGHDT and CDR2 YYEEEE. There are 14 residues in the CDR3. The CDR3: CASSWGDSTYEQYF. CDR3 nucleotide sequence: TGTGCCAGCAGCTGGGGGGACAGCACCTACGAGCAGTACTTC.

The chain links TRBV4-3 to TRBJ2-6; D unclear. CDR1 LGHNA and CDR2 YSLEER come from the germline V gene. This CDR3 is built from 14 residues. V dropped 7 bases and J dropped 1 base, with 8 bases sitting between them. In DNA, the CDR3 is TGCGCCAGCAAGACCGATTCTGGGGCCAACGTCCTGACTTTC. It encodes CASKTDSGANVLTF.

This chain joins TRBV18 and TRBJ1-2, with a weak D call TRBD1 (5 bases). V dropped 2 bases and J dropped 10 bases, with 14 bases sitting between them. CDR1 is KGHSH, CDR2 LQKENI, per germline. This CDR3 is built from 13 residues. CDR3 region: CASSPADTRDYTF. CDR3 bases: TGTGCCAGCTCACCAGCGGACACCAGGGACTACACCTTC.

V usage is TRBV20-1 and J usage is TRBJ2-1, with 8 bases aligning to TRBD2. Trimming at V came to 0 bases and at J to 8 bases, leaving 9 bases not matched to a gene. The CDR3 sequence is 15 residues long. Per germline, CDR1 DFQATT and CDR2 SNEGSKA (reference sequence). In nucleotides, the CDR3 is TGCAGTGCTAGAGAATCAAGCGGGAGCCTCGATGAGCAGTTCTTC. Its protein product is CSARESSGSLDEQFF.